In its sample, the clone carrying this T cell receptor beta chain was seen a few times. This specimen comes from a study of cytomegalovirus exposure and HLA in healthy donors. 13 Jbeta primers and 60 Vbeta primers were used for the PCR. Assay: immunoSEQ multiplex PCR; the TCRdb copy retains only in-frame clones and omits some. The repertoire holds some 150,000 clones, with 80% as singletons. Germline trimming cut 2 bases from V and 3 bases from J; bases unmatched to any gene: 6. CDR3 size: 15 residues. The germline gives CDR1 KGHSH, CDR2 LQKENI. This clonotype was sampled from a man in his fifties or sixties in good health and CMV-seronegative. Input material: PBMCs. The chain uses TRBV18 and TRBJ1-1; 7 bases match TRBD1. The CDR3: CASSPRTGDYTEAFF. For the CDR3, the DNA is TGTGCCAGCTCACCAAGGACAGGAGATTACACTGAAGCTTTCTTT.